The 21 T cell receptor beta chains reported below all come from one sample, sequenced in a study of PD-L1 blockade in urothelial cancer. The repertoire was sequenced with immunoSEQ multiplex PCR; TCRdb's copy has only in-frame clones and lacks some. The sample carries fewer than 50,000 clones, nearly 90% recorded once. This specimen was PBMCs, taken around atezolizumab (anti-PD-L1) treatment. All receptors derive from a man aged 60 to 75 with urothelial cancer.

The chain has TRBV10-1 and TRBJ1-1; 8 positions match TRBD1. The CDR3 spans 14 residues. J lost 3 bases, V lost 0 bases, and 0 bases had no gene match. CDR1 and CDR2 (germline): WNHNN, SYGVQD (reference sequence). Here the CDR3 reads CASSESGQDTEAFF. The CDR3, as DNA: TGCGCCAGCAGTGAGTCGGGACAGGACACTGAAGCTTTCTTT.

The count of this clone is one. The chain carries TRBV7-2 and TRBJ2-7; a possible D gene is TRBD2 (7 bases). This CDR3 region has 16 residues. Trimming pared 1 base from V and 0 bases from J, leaving 13 bases between. Per germline, CDR1 SGHTA and CDR2 FQGNSA. As DNA, the CDR3 is TGTGCCAGCAGCTTAGGGGGTGGGGGGGCCTCCTACGAGCAGTACTTC. Protein product: CASSLGGGGASYEQYF.

The chain carries TRBV5-8 and TRBJ1-5; 8 bases are a match to TRBD1. CDR1 and CDR2 (germline): SGHTS, YDEGEE. V lost 3 bases to trimming and J lost 1 base; unmatched junction nucleotides: 3. The CDR3 is 15 residues long. CDR3 nucleotide sequence: TGTGCCAGCAGCTACAGGGGGAGGAGCAATCAGCCCCAGCATTTT. This gives the protein CASSYRGRSNQPQHF.

The chain carries TRBV15 and TRBJ2-6, with TRBD1 identical over 7 bases. Germline V gene lookup returns CDR1 LNHNV and CDR2 YYDKDF (reference sequence). V was pared by 3 bases and J by 0 bases, with 11 bases of the junction left unmatched. The CDR3 is made up of 19 amino acids. This CDR3 is CATSSPPGQTPSGANVLTF. CDR3 sequence (DNA): TGTGCCACCAGCAGTCCCCCGGGACAGACACCCTCTGGGGCCAACGTCCTGACTTTC.

This clone was picked up a small number of times. This sequence joins TRBV19 and TRBJ2-5, with TRBD1 matching 9 bases. This CDR3 has 15 residues. Trimming at V came to 5 bases and at J to 2 bases, leaving 6 bases not matched to a gene. The V gene's germline CDR1 is LNHDA and CDR2 SQIVND (reference sequence). The CDR3 loop is CASSLMGTGQETQYF. Here the CDR3 DNA reads TGTGCCAGTAGTCTGATGGGGACAGGGCAAGAGACCCAGTACTTC.

This sequence joins TRBV5-4 and TRBJ2-1; TRBD1 is a possible D gene (6 bases). This CDR3 is built from 14 residues. With 4 bases removed from V and 0 bases from J, the gap between germline ends came to 8 bases. Per germline, CDR1 SGHNT and CDR2 YYREEE (reference sequence). The CDR3 DNA is TGTGCCAGCAGCACAGGGACCTCCTACAATGAGCAGTTCTTC. This codes for CASSTGTSYNEQFF.

The chain is built from TRBV28 and TRBJ2-7, with D possibly matching TRBD2 (5 bases). Trimming removed 7 bases at V and 2 bases at J, with 12 bases between. The CDR3 runs to 13 residues. Germline CDR1 reads MDHEN; CDR2 reads SYDVKM. The CDR3 region has the DNA TGTGCCAGCATGGTAAGCGGTACCTACGAGCAGTACTTC. Its protein is CASMVSGTYEQYF.

The chain joins TRBV21-1 to TRBJ2-5; TRBD1 is taken as the D call from the table, unchecked against the DNA. TRBV21-1 is tagged as a pseudogene. The CDR3 is made up of 18 amino acids. Here the CDR3 reads CASSKLGSGDRGLETQYF. CDR3 DNA: TGTGCCAGCAGCAAACTCGGTTCAGGAGACAGGGGTTTGGAGACCCAGTACTTC.

This clone was seen a few times. The rearrangement links TRBV6-5 to TRBJ1-6; D unresolved. The V and J ends lost 6 bases and 10 bases respectively, with 19 bases between them. The CDR3 is 15 amino acids. Germline lookup yields CDR1 MNHEY and CDR2 SVGAGI. The CDR3 is CASSPQPGINSPLHF. CDR3 DNA: TGTGCCAGCAGCCCTCAGCCGGGGATAAACTCACCCCTCCACTTT.

The chain is built from TRBV9 and TRBJ1-2, with 12 nucleotides matching TRBD1. This CDR3 is built from 19 residues. V lost 7 bases to trimming and J lost 3 bases; unmatched junction nucleotides: 19. The germline V gene has CDR1 SGDLS and CDR2 YYNGEE. The CDR3 DNA sequence: TGTGCCAGCGGTCCCTATCCGGGACAGGGGGCTTTAGGTGACTATGGCTACACCTTC. As protein: CASGPYPGQGALGDYGYTF.

The chain carries TRBV18 and TRBJ2-5, with D possibly being TRBD2 (5 bases). The CDR3 covers 13 residues. The ends were cut back, 6 bases at V and 5 bases at J, with 13 bases in the middle. The germline gives CDR1 KGHSH, CDR2 LQKENI. The CDR3 protein is CASSLSPGETQYF. The CDR3 coding sequence is TGTGCCAGCTCCTTGTCCCCGGGGGAGACCCAGTACTTC.

This chain uses TRBV28 with TRBJ1-4; tentatively, D is TRBD1 (6 bases). Trimming shortened V by 6 bases and J by 8 bases, and 22 bases separated the two germline ends. CDR1 MDHEN and CDR2 SYDVKM come from the germline V gene. This CDR3 has 16 residues. CDR3 nucleotide sequence: TGTGCCAGCAGCCGTGCAGGGGAAAGGTCGGGAGAAAAACTGTTTTTT. Its protein product is CASSRAGERSGEKLFF. Full variable domain (outside the CDR3, taken from reference TRBV28 and TRBJ1-4): DVKVTQSSRYLVKRTGEKVFLECVQDMDHENMFWYRQDPGLGLRLIYFSYDVKMKEKGDIPEGYSVSREKKERFSLILESASTNQTSMYLCASSRAGERSGEKLFFGSGTQLSVL.

The gene calls are TRBV5-1 and TRBJ2-5; 7 bases line up with TRBD2. Germline V gene sequence: CDR1 SGHRS, CDR2 YFSETQ. There are 15 residues in the CDR3. The V segment lost 1 base and the J segment 5 bases; nucleotides outside the gene matches: 8. The CDR3 sequence: CASSLRPAGEETQYF. DNA for the CDR3: TGCGCCAGCAGCTTGCGCCCCGCGGGGGAGGAGACCCAGTACTTC.

This chain joins TRBV30 and TRBJ1-4; 7 positions agree with TRBD1. CDR1 is GTSNPN, CDR2 SVGIG, per germline (reference sequence). V lost 4 bases to trimming and J lost 10 bases; unmatched junction nucleotides: 12. The CDR3 loop spans 14 amino acids. The CDR3 nucleotides read TGTGCCTGGACCCCGAGGGACAGCCATTCAAAACTGTTTTTT. Encoded protein: CAWTPRDSHSKLFF.

This chain connects TRBV28 to TRBJ1-1; possibly TRBD1 for D (5 bases). The CDR3 runs to 15 residues. Trimming shortened V by 3 bases and J by 2 bases, and 13 bases separated the two germline ends. Germline CDR1 is MDHEN and CDR2 is SYDVKM. CDR3 sequence (DNA): TGTGCCAGCAGTTTCACCGCGGGGGTCAACACTGAAGCTTTCTTT. Amino acid sequence: CASSFTAGVNTEAFF.

The DNA of the CDR3 is TGTGCCAGCAATGCGGGGTCCTACAATGAGCAGTTCTTC. The encoded protein is CASNAGSYNEQFF. V gene TRBV6-1 combines with J gene TRBJ2-1; tentative D call: TRBD2 (6 bases). The CDR3 extends over 13 amino acids. Germline CDR1 MNHNS, CDR2 SASEGT. V lost 7 bases and J 1 base, leaving 8 bases between the germline ends.

The chain recombines TRBV18 with TRBJ1-2, with 7 nucleotides matching TRBD1. CDR3 length: 15 residues. Germline CDR1 reads KGHSH; CDR2 reads LQKENI. V trimming: 3 bases; J trimming: 2 bases; junction bases outside the gene matches: 6. The CDR3 DNA reads TGTGCCAGCTCACCTGGAAGAGGGGGCAACTATGGCTACACCTTC. This encodes CASSPGRGGNYGYTF. Filled out from reference TRBV18 and TRBJ1-2, the complete variable domain reads NAGVMQNPRHLVRRRGQEARLRCSPMKGHSHVYWYRQLPEEGLKFMVYLQKENIIDESGMPKERFSAEFPKEGPSILRIQQVVRGDSAAYFCASSPGRGGNYGYTFGSGTRLTVV.

The chain is built from TRBV7-2 and TRBJ2-7; TRBD2 agrees at 11 bases. V was pared by 5 bases and J by 4 bases, with 10 bases of the junction left unmatched. This CDR3 has 16 residues. Germline loops: CDR1 SGHTA, CDR2 FQGNSA. Here the CDR3 reads CASSQASGGMMYEQYF. The CDR3 nucleotides are TGTGCCAGCAGCCAAGCTAGCGGGGGGATGATGTACGAGCAGTACTTC.

This chain joins TRBV10-1 and TRBJ2-3; 12 nucleotides line up with TRBD2. The V gene end was trimmed by 3 bases and the J gene end by 3 bases; junction bases not matched to a gene: 4. CDR1 and CDR2 from the germline V gene are WNHNN and SYGVQD (reference sequence). The CDR3 totals 16 residues. CDR3: CASSESTSGGTDTQYF. CDR3 in DNA: TGCGCCAGCAGTGAATCGACTAGCGGGGGTACAGATACGCAGTATTTT.

This chain links TRBV25-1 with TRBJ2-5; 9 bases agree with TRBD2. CDR3 length: 11 residues. J was trimmed by 13 bases and V by 4 bases; bases with no gene match: 4. From germline, CDR1 is MGHDK and CDR2 SYGVNS. For the CDR3, the DNA is TGTGCCAGCAGTGGACCTAGCGGGGCGTACTTC. Protein sequence: CASSGPSGAYF.

The chain links TRBV5-1 to TRBJ2-3; maybe TRBD1 (6 bases). The V end lost 2 bases, the J end lost 0 bases, and 7 bases lay between the germline ends. Per germline, CDR1 SGHRS and CDR2 YFSETQ. The CDR3 contains 14 residues. The CDR3 sequence is CASSLGQSTDTQYF. In DNA form, the CDR3 reads TGCGCCAGCAGCTTAGGACAGAGCACAGATACGCAGTATTTT.